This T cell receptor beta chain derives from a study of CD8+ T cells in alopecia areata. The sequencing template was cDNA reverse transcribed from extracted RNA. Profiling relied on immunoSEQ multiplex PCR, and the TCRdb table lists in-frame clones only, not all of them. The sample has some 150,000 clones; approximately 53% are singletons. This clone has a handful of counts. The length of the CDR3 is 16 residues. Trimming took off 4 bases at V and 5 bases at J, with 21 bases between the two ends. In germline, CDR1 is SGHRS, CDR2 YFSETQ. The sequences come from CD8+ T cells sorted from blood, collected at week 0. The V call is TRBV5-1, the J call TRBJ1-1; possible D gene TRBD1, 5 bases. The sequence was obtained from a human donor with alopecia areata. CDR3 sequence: CASSRKGGGDGTEAFF. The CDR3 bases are TGCGCCAGCAGCCGGAAAGGAGGAGGGGACGGGACTGAAGCTTTCTTT.